The present TCR beta chain was sequenced within a study of PD-L1 blockade in urothelial cancer. The germline V gene has CDR1 LGHNA and CDR2 YNFKEQ. Unmatched junction bases numbered 4, after V lost 8 bases and J lost 3 bases. CDR3 size: 13 residues. Time point denoted: peripheral blood 6 weeks after treatment start. Patients in the study were battling locally advanced or metastatic urothelial carcinoma. Between 1 and 8 samples per patient were obtained, pretreatment and on-treatment. Each PCR reaction had synthetic TCR analog templates spiked into it. Profiled with immunoSEQ multiplex PCR; TCRdb holds only in-frame clones, not every one. The sample has roughly 120,000 clones, 91% seen once; the top ten hold 3% to 4.5%.

The chain carries TRBV4-2 and TRBJ2-7; 10 bases fit TRBD2. The sequencing used PBMCs, collected around atezolizumab (anti-PD-L1) treatment. The TCR was taken from a man aged 60-69 years with urothelial cancer. The CDR3 loop is CASAASGGYEQYF. The CDR3 DNA sequence: TGTGCCAGCGCGGCTAGCGGGGGCTACGAGCAGTACTTC.